This TCR beta chain was observed in a study of neurological immune-mediated disorders. Notes on the study in general: Sharing of CDR3 amino acid sequences among expanded clones across subjects was absent, suggesting private repertoires in all groups.

This clonotype was detected many times. The antigen remains undetermined. TCRdb independently ran MiXCR on the 5' RACE reads; one entry per CDR3 protein. The table has about 19,000 distinct CDR3 sequences, less than 3.5% seen once. Sequencing was carried out using PBMCs. This TCR came from a woman between 18 and 30 years old with multiple sclerosis.

The DNA for the CDR3 is TGTGCCAGCAGCTTAGACGGGGGGGCACGCAATGAGCAGTTCTTC. This translates into CASSLDGGARNEQFF. The rearrangement joins TRBV7-2 to TRBJ2-1; 8 nucleotides line up with TRBD2. Germline assignment: CDR1 SGHTA and CDR2 FQGNSA. The CDR3 is made up of 15 amino acids. V gave up 1 base and J gave up 6 bases; unmatched junction bases: 5.